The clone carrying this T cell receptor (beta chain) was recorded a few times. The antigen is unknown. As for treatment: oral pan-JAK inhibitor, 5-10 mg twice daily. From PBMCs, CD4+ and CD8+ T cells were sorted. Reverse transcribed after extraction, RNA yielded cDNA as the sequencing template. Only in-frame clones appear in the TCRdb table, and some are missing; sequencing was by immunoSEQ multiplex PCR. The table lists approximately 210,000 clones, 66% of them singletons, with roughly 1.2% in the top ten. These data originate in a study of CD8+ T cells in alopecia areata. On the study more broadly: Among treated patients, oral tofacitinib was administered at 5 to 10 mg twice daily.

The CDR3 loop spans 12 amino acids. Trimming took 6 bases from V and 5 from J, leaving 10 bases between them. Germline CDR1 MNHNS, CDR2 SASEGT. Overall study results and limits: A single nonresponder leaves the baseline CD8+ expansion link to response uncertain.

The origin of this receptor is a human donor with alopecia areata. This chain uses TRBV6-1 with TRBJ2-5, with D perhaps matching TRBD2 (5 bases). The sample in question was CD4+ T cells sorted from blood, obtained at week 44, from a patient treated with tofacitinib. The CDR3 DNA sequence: TGTGCCAGCAGGGAGACGGGGGAGACCCAGTACTTC. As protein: CASRETGETQYF.